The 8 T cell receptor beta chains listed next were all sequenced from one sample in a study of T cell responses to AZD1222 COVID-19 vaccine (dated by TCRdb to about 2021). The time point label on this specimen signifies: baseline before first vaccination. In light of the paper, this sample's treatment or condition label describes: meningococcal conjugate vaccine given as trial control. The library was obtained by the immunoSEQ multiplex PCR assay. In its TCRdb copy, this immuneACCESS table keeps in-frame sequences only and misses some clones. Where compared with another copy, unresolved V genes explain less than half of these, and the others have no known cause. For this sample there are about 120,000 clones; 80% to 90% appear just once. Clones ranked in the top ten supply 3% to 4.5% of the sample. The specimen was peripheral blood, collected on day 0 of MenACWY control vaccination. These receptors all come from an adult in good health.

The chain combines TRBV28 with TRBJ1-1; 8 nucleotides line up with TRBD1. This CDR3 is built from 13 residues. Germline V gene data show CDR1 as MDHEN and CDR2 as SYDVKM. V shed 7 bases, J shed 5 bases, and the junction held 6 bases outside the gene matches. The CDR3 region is CASKAQGATEAFF. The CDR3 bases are TGTGCCAGCAAAGCTCAGGGGGCAACTGAAGCTTTCTTT.

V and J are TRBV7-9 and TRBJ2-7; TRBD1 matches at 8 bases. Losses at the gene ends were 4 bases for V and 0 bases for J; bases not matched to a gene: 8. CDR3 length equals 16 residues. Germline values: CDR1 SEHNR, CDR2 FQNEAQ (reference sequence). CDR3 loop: CASSSGGGLSSYEQYF. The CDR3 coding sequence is TGTGCCAGCAGCTCAGGGGGCGGGCTGAGCTCCTACGAGCAGTACTTC.

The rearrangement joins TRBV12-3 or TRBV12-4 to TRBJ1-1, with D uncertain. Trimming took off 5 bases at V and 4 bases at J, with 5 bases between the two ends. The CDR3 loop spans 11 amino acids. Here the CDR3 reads CASSPATEAFF. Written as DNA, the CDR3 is TGTGCCAGCAGTCCGGCCACTGAAGCTTTCTTT.

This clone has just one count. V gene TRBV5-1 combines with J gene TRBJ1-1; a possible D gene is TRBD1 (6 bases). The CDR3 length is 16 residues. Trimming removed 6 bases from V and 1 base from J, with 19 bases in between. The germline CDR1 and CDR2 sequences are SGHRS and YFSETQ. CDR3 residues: CASKSRGGPGNTEAFF. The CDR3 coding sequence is TGCGCCAGCAAATCTCGAGGGGGGCCCGGGAACACTGAAGCTTTCTTT.

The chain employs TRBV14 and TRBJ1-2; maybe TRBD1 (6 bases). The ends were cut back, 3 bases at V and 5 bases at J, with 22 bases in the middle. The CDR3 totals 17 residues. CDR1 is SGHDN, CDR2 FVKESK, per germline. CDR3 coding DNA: TGTGCCAGCAGCCACCGCGGGGGCCTCCCCGTGGGTTATGGCTACACCTTC. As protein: CASSHRGGLPVGYGYTF.

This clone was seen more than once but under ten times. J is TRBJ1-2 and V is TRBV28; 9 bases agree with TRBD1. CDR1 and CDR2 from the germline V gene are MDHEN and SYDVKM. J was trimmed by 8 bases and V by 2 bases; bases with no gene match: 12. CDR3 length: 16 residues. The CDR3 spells CASSLRWDRVSRGYTF. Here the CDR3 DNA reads TGTGCCAGCAGTTTAAGGTGGGACAGGGTTTCAAGAGGCTACACCTTC.

The CDR3 DNA follows: TGTGCCAGCAGTGCCGGCGAAGGGGCAGACTATGGCTACACCTTC. Protein: CASSAGEGADYGYTF. This sequence joins TRBV2 and TRBJ1-2; tentative D call: TRBD1 (5 bases). The CDR3 is 15 amino acids. Germline lookup yields CDR1 SNHLY and CDR2 FYNNEI. V lost 4 bases, J lost 3 bases, and 15 bases lay in between.

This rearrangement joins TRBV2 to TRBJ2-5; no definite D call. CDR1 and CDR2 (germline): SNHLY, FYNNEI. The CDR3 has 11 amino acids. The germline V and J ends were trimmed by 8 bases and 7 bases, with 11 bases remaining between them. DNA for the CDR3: TGTGCCAGCGCGTTAGGTGGGACCCAGTACTTC. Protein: CASALGGTQYF.